The 20 T cell receptor beta chains below were found in one sample sequenced in a study of shared clonotypes between healthy human individuals. The table came from immunoSEQ multiplex PCR; TCRdb's copy has only in-frame clones and leaves some out. The sample lists 850,000 to 1,200,000 clones, about 75% occurring once. Sequenced input: memory CD4+ T cells sorted from blood. Documented subset: CD45RA-negative fraction. The receptors stem from a man between 18 and 35 years old in good health.

The CDR3 region is CAISDSGGNEQFF. As DNA, the CDR3 is TGTGCCATCAGTGACTCAGGGGGCAATGAGCAGTTCTTC. This chain joins TRBV10-3 and TRBJ2-1; 7 bases align to TRBD1. This CDR3 has 13 residues. V lost 3 bases to trimming and J lost 6 bases; unmatched junction nucleotides: 2. Germline lookup yields CDR1 ENHRY and CDR2 SYGVKD.

V and J are TRBV9 and TRBJ1-5; D may be TRBD1 (6 bases). The CDR3 spans 14 residues. The germline V gene encodes CDR1 SGDLS and CDR2 YYNGEE. V was cut by 0 bases and J by 3 bases, with 7 bases left in between. DNA for the CDR3: TGTGCCAGCAGCGTAGGGGACAACAATCAGCCCCAGCATTTT. It translates to CASSVGDNNQPQHF.

To note about this clone: The same CDR3 is also encoded by other DNA sequences in this sample. The genes are TRBV10-1 and TRBJ1-6; D is ambiguous. CDR1 and CDR2 from the germline V gene are WNHNN and SYGVQD (reference sequence). This CDR3 has 12 residues. V was clipped by 8 bases and J by 5 bases, with 7 bases between them. The CDR3 protein is CASRDNNSPLHF. CDR3 coding DNA: TGCGCCAGCCGGGATAATAATTCACCCCTCCACTTT.

The V and J genes are TRBV2 and TRBJ2-3; TRBD2 is a possible D gene (6 bases). This CDR3 has 15 amino acids. Germline assignment: CDR1 SNHLY and CDR2 FYNNEI. V gave up 8 bases and J gave up 0 bases, with 15 bases separating them. CDR3 residues: CASHRGSGSTDTQYF. CDR3 nucleotide sequence: TGTGCCAGCCATCGCGGTAGCGGTAGCACAGATACGCAGTATTTT. The whole variable domain, filled in from reference TRBV2 and TRBJ2-3, reads EPEVTQTPSHQVTQMGQEVILRCVPISNHLYFYWYRQILGQKVEFLVSFYNNEISEKSEIFDDQFSVERPDGSNFTLKIRSTKLEDSAMYFCASHRGSGSTDTQYFGPGTRLTVL.

This clone showed up just a few times. The chain carries TRBV27 and TRBJ2-7; perhaps TRBD1 as D (6 bases). CDR1 MNHEY and CDR2 SMNVEV come from the germline V gene (reference sequence). The CDR3 totals 16 residues. The V gene lost 2 bases and the J gene lost 6 bases, with 20 bases spanning the gap. The CDR3 sequence is CASSLRITGIRAEQYF. DNA for the CDR3: TGTGCCAGCAGTTTAAGAATTACAGGGATTCGCGCCGAGCAGTACTTC.

V gene TRBV6-4 combines with J gene TRBJ2-3; D unresolved. This CDR3 contains 16 residues. Between the trimmed V and J ends, which lost 0 bases and 7 bases, there was a span of 17 bases. Germline V gene data show CDR1 as MRHNA and CDR2 as SNTAGT. CDR3 nucleotide sequence: TGTGCCAGCAGTGACTCTGCGGCGAATAGAGCCAATACGCAGTATTTT. Encoded protein: CASSDSAANRANTQYF.

This sequence joins TRBV5-6 and TRBJ2-5; D is ambiguous. Per germline, CDR1 SGHDT and CDR2 YYEEEE. This CDR3 has 14 residues. Trimming took off 6 bases at V and 4 bases at J, with 16 bases between the two ends. CDR3 region: CASTPPGSIETQYF. CDR3 DNA: TGTGCCAGCACCCCCCCGGGCAGCATAGAGACCCAGTACTTC.

The rearrangement uses TRBV18 and TRBJ2-7, with a weak D call TRBD1 (5 bases). This CDR3 contains 13 residues. V was cut by 2 bases and J by 4 bases, with 9 bases left in between. The germline gives CDR1 KGHSH, CDR2 LQKENI. The CDR3 DNA sequence: TGTGCCAGCTCACCATCTGCAGGGTACGAGCAGTACTTC. As protein: CASSPSAGYEQYF.

This sequence joins TRBV5-1 and TRBJ1-1, with a tentative D call TRBD1 (6 bases). Germline V gene sequence: CDR1 SGHRS, CDR2 YFSETQ. This CDR3 spans 14 amino acids. V was clipped by 4 bases and J by 0 bases, with 10 bases between them. This CDR3 is CASSRDRMNTEAFF. In nucleotides, the CDR3 is TGCGCCAGCAGCCGTGACAGGATGAACACTGAAGCTTTCTTT.

The chain joins TRBV7-9 to TRBJ1-1; D perhaps matches TRBD1 (6 bases). Trimming removed 6 bases at V and 4 bases at J, with 21 bases between. In germline, CDR1 is SEHNR, CDR2 FQNEAQ (reference sequence). The CDR3 spans 16 residues. The CDR3 nucleotides are TGTGCCAGCAGTCCCTTCGGTGGTCCCAGGGGCACTGAAGCTTTCTTT. This encodes CASSPFGGPRGTEAFF.

This rearrangement joins TRBV5-1 to TRBJ2-5; 9 bases map to TRBD1. CDR3 size: 17 residues. V lost 3 bases to trimming and J lost 2 bases; unmatched junction nucleotides: 11. Germline lookup yields CDR1 SGHRS and CDR2 YFSETQ. Here the CDR3 reads CASSSSRDRAKQETQYF. The CDR3, as DNA: TGCGCCAGCAGCTCCAGTCGGGACAGGGCGAAACAAGAGACCCAGTACTTC.

The chain carries TRBV19 and TRBJ2-7; 8 bases agree with TRBD2. CDR1 LNHDA and CDR2 SQIVND come from the germline V gene (reference sequence). Trimming cost V 3 bases and J 7 bases; bases outside gene matches: 20. The CDR3 totals 18 residues. The CDR3 region has the DNA TGTGCCAGTAGTATCACAGGACTAGCAAGGCCAAGTTTATGGGAGCAGTACTTC. Protein sequence: CASSITGLARPSLWEQYF.

The V gene is TRBV12-5, the J gene TRBJ1-5, with 12 bases identical to TRBD1. The CDR3 consists of 19 residues. Germline trimming cut 1 base from V and 9 bases from J; bases unmatched to any gene: 16. From germline, CDR1 is LGHNT and CDR2 FRNRAP. CDR3 nucleotides: TGTGCTAGTGGTTTGGCCGTCCCGGGACAGGGGGCGCAACGACTGCCCCAGCATTTT. Translation: CASGLAVPGQGAQRLPQHF.

The gene calls are TRBV6-1 and TRBJ1-1; TRBD1 might be the D (5 bases). Between the trimmed V and J ends, which lost 6 bases and 3 bases, there was a span of 14 bases. The CDR3 is made up of 14 amino acids. Germline assignment: CDR1 MNHNS and CDR2 SASEGT. CDR3: CASRGPGRDTEAFF. CDR3 DNA: TGTGCCAGCAGGGGACCCGGACGGGACACTGAAGCTTTCTTT.

The chain carries TRBV7-2 and TRBJ2-1, with D possibly being TRBD1 (5 bases). The V end was cut by 0 bases, the J end by 4 bases, with 10 bases between. CDR1 is SGHTA and CDR2 is FQGNSA in the germline V gene. The CDR3 is 15 amino acids. The CDR3 sequence is CASSLATGFYNEQFF. The DNA for the CDR3 is TGTGCCAGCAGCTTAGCTACAGGCTTTTACAATGAGCAGTTCTTC. The whole variable domain, remainder taken from reference TRBV7-2 and TRBJ2-1, is GAGVSQSPSNKVTEKGKDVELRCDPISGHTALYWYRQSLGQGLEFLIYFQGNSAPDKSGLPSDRFSAERTGGSVSTLTIQRTQQEDSAVYLCASSLATGFYNEQFFGPGTRLTVL.

In this sample, this clone turned up a few times. This chain connects TRBV7-9 to TRBJ2-2; D not certain. Germline V lookup: CDR1 SEHNR, CDR2 FQNEAQ (reference sequence). This CDR3 comprises 15 residues. Deletions cut 3 bases from V and 6 bases from J, with 14 bases between. CDR3: CASSFFGFRAGELFF. Written as DNA, the CDR3 is TGTGCCAGCAGCTTTTTTGGTTTTCGTGCCGGGGAGCTGTTTTTT.

This clone was found a few times. This chain uses TRBV28 with TRBJ1-2, with 9 bases matching TRBD1. V lost 4 bases to trimming and J lost 4 bases; unmatched junction nucleotides: 7. The V gene's germline CDR1 is MDHEN and CDR2 SYDVKM. CDR3 length equals 15 residues. The CDR3 reads CASSSGQGGSYGYTF. CDR3 bases: TGTGCCAGCAGTTCGGGACAGGGAGGCTCCTATGGCTACACCTTC.

The V gene is TRBV2, the J gene TRBJ1-2; D gene unclear. V lost 4 bases and J lost 8, with 17 bases in between. The CDR3 is made up of 14 amino acids. Germline loops: CDR1 SNHLY, CDR2 FYNNEI. The CDR3 sequence is CASSADSGVRGYTF. The CDR3 DNA reads as TGTGCCAGCAGTGCAGACTCCGGGGTCCGGGGCTACACCTTC.

The V and J genes are TRBV2 and TRBJ2-5; 7 positions agree with TRBD1. The CDR3 is made up of 14 amino acids. The V and J ends lost 5 bases and 2 bases, in that order; junction bases with no gene match: 5. Per the germline V gene, CDR1 is SNHLY and CDR2 is FYNNEI. The CDR3 sequence is CASSRDSDQETQYF. CDR3 DNA sequence: TGTGCCAGCAGTCGGGACAGCGATCAAGAGACCCAGTACTTC.

This clone was found a few times. V gene TRBV2 combines with J gene TRBJ1-4; the D is unclear. CDR1 and CDR2 from the germline V gene are SNHLY and FYNNEI. This CDR3 region has 15 residues. Trimming took off 8 bases at V and 3 bases at J, with 16 bases between the two ends. CDR3 protein: CASSPIGTSNEKLFF. CDR3 sequence (DNA): TGTGCCAGCTCTCCGATCGGCACGTCTAATGAAAAACTGTTTTTT.